The 18 T cell receptor beta chains in this list originate from one sample, sequenced in a study of identical twins. TCRdb re-called the 5' RACE reads with MiXCR, one entry per CDR3 protein. The sample shows 350,000 to 500,000 distinct CDR3 sequences, less than 20% of them seen only once. The sample consisted of naive T cells sorted from blood. The receptors stem from a man aged 45-65 years in good health.

This rearrangement joins TRBV27 to TRBJ1-1; TRBD1 matches 9 bases. The CDR3 has 16 amino acids. In germline, CDR1 is MNHEY, CDR2 SMNVEV (reference sequence). V lost 5 bases to trimming and J lost 3 bases; unmatched junction nucleotides: 10. The CDR3 DNA sequence: TGTGCCAGCAGTACTACGGGACAGGGACGGGACACTGAAGCTTTCTTT. Translated: CASSTTGQGRDTEAFF.

This clonotype was found a few times. The rearrangement links TRBV29-1 to TRBJ2-1; D not resolved. With 4 bases removed from V and 0 bases from J, the gap between germline ends came to 13 bases. Germline V gene lookup returns CDR1 SQVTM and CDR2 ANQGSEA. The CDR3 is 15 residues long. CDR3 residues: CSVGGGQSSYNEQFF. DNA for the CDR3: TGCAGCGTTGGAGGCGGTCAGAGCTCCTACAATGAGCAGTTCTTC.

This clonotype was detected ten times or more. This chain's CDR3 is CASSLGVSRTDTQYF. The CDR3 DNA is TGTGCCAGCAGCTTAGGAGTTTCGCGCACAGATACGCAGTATTTT. The chain links TRBV7-7 to TRBJ2-3; D is undetermined. This CDR3 has 15 amino acids. Germline CDR1 reads SSHAT; CDR2 reads FNYEAQ (reference sequence). Deletions cut 1 base from V and 1 base from J, with 9 bases between.

This chain links TRBV19 with TRBJ2-3; possibly TRBD1 or TRBD2 for D (5 bases each). The V and J ends lost 3 bases and 0 bases respectively, with 13 bases between them. This CDR3 has 16 amino acids. Germline assignment: CDR1 LNHDA and CDR2 SQIVND (reference sequence). This chain's CDR3 is CASSIGASRSTDTQYF. DNA for the CDR3: TGTGCCAGTAGTATTGGGGCTAGCAGAAGCACAGATACGCAGTATTTT.

CDR3 region: CASTLQREPNTGELFF. CDR3 DNA sequence: TGCGCCAGCACCCTTCAGCGGGAGCCGAACACCGGGGAGCTGTTTTTT. The V gene is TRBV5-1, the J gene TRBJ2-2; 8 bases align to TRBD2. Germline V lookup: CDR1 SGHRS, CDR2 YFSETQ. The CDR3 covers 16 residues. The V gene end was trimmed by 6 bases and the J gene end by 0 bases; junction bases not matched to a gene: 7.

This rearrangement joins TRBV5-1 to TRBJ2-4; 11 bases are shared with TRBD2. Germline-derived CDR1 and CDR2 are SGHRS and YFSETQ. Losses at the gene ends were 5 bases for V and 5 bases for J; bases not matched to a gene: 6. This CDR3 has 15 residues. CDR3 region: CASRYSGGEENIQYF. Written as DNA, the CDR3 is TGCGCCAGCAGATATAGCGGGGGGGAGGAAAACATTCAGTACTTC.

The chain carries TRBV6-2 or TRBV6-3 and TRBJ2-2, with 12 positions matching TRBD2. The CDR3 sequence is 16 residues long. CDR1 is MNHEY and CDR2 is SVGEGT in the germline V gene. Germline trimming cut 7 bases from V and 9 bases from J; bases unmatched to any gene: 12. The CDR3 reads CASIQGLAGNPRELFF. The CDR3 region has the DNA TGTGCCAGCATCCAGGGACTAGCGGGTAACCCCCGGGAGCTGTTTTTT.

V and J are TRBV5-1 and TRBJ2-4; possibly TRBD1 or TRBD2 for D (5 bases each). V shed 0 bases and J shed 8 bases, with 15 bases lying between them. CDR1 SGHRS and CDR2 YFSETQ come from the germline V gene. The CDR3 extends over 15 amino acids. The CDR3 here is CASSLAGQRGDIQYF. The CDR3 bases are TGCGCCAGCAGCTTGGCCGGCCAGAGGGGAGACATTCAGTACTTC.

This clonotype has just a few counts. The chain carries TRBV4-3 and TRBJ2-2; weak D call: TRBD1 (5 bases). Germline assignment: CDR1 LGHNA and CDR2 YSLEER. Trimming removed 0 bases at V and 1 base at J, with 9 bases between. The CDR3 is 16 amino acids. Here the CDR3 reads CASSQDWGGNTGELFF. In DNA, the CDR3 is TGCGCCAGCAGCCAAGATTGGGGCGGGAACACCGGGGAGCTGTTTTTT.

The rearrangement links TRBV24-1 to TRBJ2-3; 10 nucleotides agree with TRBD2. This CDR3 is 16 amino acids long. Per the germline V gene, CDR1 is KGHDR and CDR2 is SFDVKD. J was trimmed by 1 base and V by 1 base; bases with no gene match: 1. The CDR3 loop is CATSDFGTSGTDTQYF. In DNA, the CDR3 is TGTGCCACCAGTGATTTCGGGACTAGCGGCACAGATACGCAGTATTTT.

This clonotype was detected many times. The rearrangement joins TRBV20-1 to TRBJ1-3; no clear D gene. The V and J ends lost 5 bases and 9 bases respectively, with 17 bases between them. Germline CDR1 and CDR2: DFQATT and SNEGSKA (reference sequence). The CDR3 is 13 residues long. CDR3 nucleotide sequence: TGCAGTGCTTCCCGAAAGGGTCTAGGCACCATATATTTT. This codes for CSASRKGLGTIYF.

This clonotype was picked up a small number of times. This chain connects TRBV7-6 to TRBJ2-5; 13 bases map to TRBD2. Germline V CDR1 and CDR2: SGHVS, FNYEAQ. Trimming took 1 base from V and 4 from J; bases not matched to a gene: 6. The CDR3 runs to 17 residues. CDR3 sequence reads: CASSLGARLAGGETQYF. In nucleotides, the CDR3 is TGTGCCAGCAGCTTAGGAGCCCGACTAGCGGGAGGAGAGACCCAGTACTTC.

This clonotype occurred a few times. The V gene is TRBV5-1, the J gene TRBJ1-5; 7 bases are a match to TRBD1. Germline V lookup: CDR1 SGHRS, CDR2 YFSETQ. V gave up 3 bases and J gave up 6 bases; unmatched junction bases: 6. The CDR3 totals 14 residues. For the CDR3, the DNA is TGCGCCAGCAGCTCAACAGGGGCGGGTCAGCCCCAGCATTTT. Protein product: CASSSTGAGQPQHF.

A few counts support this clonotype. This chain connects TRBV5-1 to TRBJ2-2; D might be TRBD2 (6 bases). Germline V gene lookup returns CDR1 SGHRS and CDR2 YFSETQ. The CDR3 sequence is 15 residues long. The V and J ends lost 4 bases and 4 bases respectively, with 14 bases between them. The DNA of the CDR3 is TGCGCCAGCAGCCAAGCGGGTTTGGGCACCGGGGAGCTGTTTTTT. Translation: CASSQAGLGTGELFF.

The chain joins TRBV7-9 to TRBJ2-1; no firm D call. The CDR3 totals 14 residues. Germline CDR1 SEHNR, CDR2 FQNEAQ (reference sequence). Trimming pared 0 bases from V and 9 bases from J, leaving 12 bases between. The CDR3 bases are TGTGCCAGCAGCTTAGCGGAACTCGGCGGTGAGCAGTTCTTC. It encodes CASSLAELGGEQFF.

This clonotype occurred many times. CDR3 protein: CASSSRTVSGNTIYF. DNA of the CDR3: TGTGCCAGCAGCTCAAGGACGGTCTCTGGAAACACCATATATTTT. V gene TRBV7-8 combines with J gene TRBJ1-3; no clear D. Between the trimmed V and J ends, which lost 4 bases and 0 bases, there was a span of 10 bases. CDR3 size: 15 residues. CDR1 is SGHVS, CDR2 FQNEAQ, per germline.

The chain links TRBV5-1 to TRBJ2-5; D uncertain. Germline lookup yields CDR1 SGHRS and CDR2 YFSETQ. This CDR3 has 14 residues. V lost 2 bases and J lost 2, with 10 bases in between. The DNA of the CDR3 is TGCGCCAGCAGCTTAAGCCCAATTCAAGAGACCCAGTACTTC. Translation: CASSLSPIQETQYF.

This clonotype was detected many times. V gene TRBV29-1 combines with J gene TRBJ2-6, with D perhaps TRBD1 (5 bases). This CDR3 contains 13 residues. Trimming removed 4 bases at V and 4 bases at J, with 8 bases between. Germline values: CDR1 SQVTM, CDR2 ANQGSEA. The CDR3 reads CSVVGLGANVLTF. CDR3 nucleotide sequence: TGCAGCGTTGTGGGGCTCGGGGCCAACGTCCTGACTTTC.